This T cell receptor (beta chain) was obtained from a study of T cells after yellow fever vaccination. The overall study: Fractions low in cell number were prepared with SMART-Seq v4 Ultra Low Input. Study-wide results and limits: Clones from primary vaccination mostly reappeared after the booster (around 96% CD4, roughly 87% CD8).

This CDR3 has 16 amino acids. V gave up 5 bases and J gave up 5 bases; unmatched junction bases: 11. CDR1 is KGHDR, CDR2 SFDVKD, per germline. This clonotype was observed many times. Its antigen is not identified. A 5'RACE template-switching step, the method used to make TCR cDNA, added a universal primer site and UMIs. TCRdb re-analysed the 5' RACE reads in MiXCR, keeping a single row per CDR3 protein. Here the sample spans 250,000 to 400,000 distinct CDR3 sequences, 4.1% being singletons. The sequence was obtained from a man aged 18 to 29 who received the YFV17D yellow fever vaccine. This chain uses TRBV24-1 with TRBJ2-3, with 8 bases fitting TRBD2. The sample consisted of PBMCs, taken 5 days after the yellow fever booster vaccination. Here the CDR3 DNA reads TGTGCCACCAGTGGGGAGTCCGGGGGGGCGGAAGATACGCAGTATTTT. Its translation is CATSGESGGAEDTQYF.